This TCR beta chain was profiled in a study of OX40 agonist ivuxolimab in advanced cancers. The overall study: Ivuxolimab is an agonistic anti-OX40 (CD134) antibody, and patients were treated with it.

The cohort excluded patients with autoimmune disease history or systemic immunosuppression. The assay was immunoSEQ multiplex PCR, and TCRdb's table has in-frame clones only and misses some. This sample yields tens of thousands of clones, of which around nine tenths are seen a single time; over 15% belongs to the top ten. Remarks on this clone: The antigen is not known.

This CDR3 has 13 amino acids. Germline V gene lookup returns CDR1 SGHRS and CDR2 YFSETQ. Between the trimmed V and J ends, which lost 0 bases and 6 bases, there was a span of 10 bases. Broader study findings: At 0.1 to 3.0 mg/kg and by week 6, CD4+ and CD8+ T cells in the blood had expanded clonally.

The chain has TRBV5-1 and TRBJ2-7; the D gene could be TRBD1 or TRBD2 (5 bases each). Sequences were derived from CD4+ or CD8+ T cells sorted from blood, sampled in a trial of the OX40 agonist ivuxolimab. The receptor was derived from an adult with an advanced solid tumor such as melanoma, head and neck, liver or kidney cancer. The CDR3 loop reads CASSLAFGTEQYF. The CDR3, as DNA: TGCGCCAGCAGCTTGGCCTTCGGGACCGAGCAGTACTTC.